A single sample gave rise to the 21 T cell receptor beta chains below, sequenced in a study of response to subunit inactivated influenza vaccine. TCRdb called the RT-PCR reads again in MiXCR, with one record for every CDR3 protein. The profile shows 300,000 to 350,000 distinct CDR3 sequences, around 22% of them singletons. The source was PBMCs from blood, collected 21 months after vaccination. The source of these receptors is a man aged 45 to 75 who received an inactivated influenza vaccine.

This chain links TRBV6-5 with TRBJ2-7, with no clear D. V shed 0 bases and J shed 1 base, with 7 bases lying between them. Per the germline V gene, CDR1 is MNHEY and CDR2 is SVGAGI. This CDR3 is built from 14 residues. The CDR3 sequence: CASSYSTASYEQYF. The CDR3 DNA reads TGTGCCAGCAGTTACTCGACGGCTTCCTACGAGCAGTACTTC.

The rearrangement joins TRBV3-1 to TRBJ1-1, with D perhaps TRBD1 (6 bases). The CDR3 consists of 14 residues. Germline V gene lookup returns CDR1 LGHDT and CDR2 YNNKEL (reference sequence). With 6 bases removed from V and 4 bases from J, the gap between germline ends came to 15 bases. This CDR3 is CASRTGGGGTEAFF. DNA of the CDR3: TGTGCCAGCAGGACAGGAGGGGGGGGCACTGAAGCTTTCTTT. The full variable domain, completed using reference TRBV3-1 and TRBJ1-1, is DTAVSQTPKYLVTQMGNDKSIKCEQNLGHDTMYWYKQDSKKFLKIMFSYNNKELIINETVPNRFSPKSPDKAHLNLHINSLELGDSAVYFCASRTGGGGTEAFFGQGTRLTVV.

For this clonotype: Mismatch with germline at one junction end may stem from a read error. The chain recombines TRBV7-2 with TRBJ1-1, with 9 bases that match TRBD1. CDR1 is SGHTA, CDR2 FQGNSA, per germline. CDR3 length equals 14 residues. The CDR3 DNA reads as TGTGCCACCAGCTGGGGGGGAGGGACAGGGAAAGCTTTCTTT. The encoded protein is CATSWGGGTGKAFF.

The chain joins TRBV20-1 to TRBJ2-3, with D uncertain. The CDR3 extends over 13 amino acids. Per germline, CDR1 DFQATT and CDR2 SNEGSKA (reference sequence). V gave up 5 bases and J gave up 2 bases, with 11 bases separating them. The DNA for the CDR3 is TGCAGTGCTTGGGCCTATACCACAGATACGCAGTATTTT. Its translation is CSAWAYTTDTQYF.

This clonotype has a handful of counts. V is TRBV3-1 and J is TRBJ2-3; D unclear. Per the germline V gene, CDR1 is LGHDT and CDR2 is YNNKEL (reference sequence). Between the trimmed V and J ends, which lost 1 base and 2 bases, there was a span of 7 bases. The CDR3 extends over 14 amino acids. CDR3 nucleotide sequence: TGTGCCAGCAGCCAAGCATGGGACACAGATACGCAGTATTTT. Translation gives CASSQAWDTDTQYF.

The chain couples TRBV15 to TRBJ2-7, with 9 bases aligning to TRBD1. Germline-derived CDR1 and CDR2 are LNHNV and YYDKDF (reference sequence). CDR3 size: 15 residues. The ends lost 1 base at V and 4 bases at J; junction bases unmatched: 5. CDR3 DNA: TGTGCCACCAGCAGAGCAAGGACAGGGGTGTACGAGCAGTACTTC. Translation gives CATSRARTGVYEQYF.

The chain is built from TRBV12-3 or TRBV12-4 and TRBJ2-2; the D is unclear. V was trimmed by 6 bases and J by 1 base, leaving 0 bases between them. The CDR3 loop spans 11 amino acids. The CDR3 here is CASRNTGELFF. The DNA of the CDR3 is TGTGCCAGCAGGAACACCGGGGAGCTGTTTTTT.

Relative to its sample, this clonotype is medium-sized (0.01 to 0.1%). In DNA form, the CDR3 reads TGTGCCACCAGTGATTGGACGGGAAACTATGGCTACACCTTC. Its translation: CATSDWTGNYGYTF. The rearrangement links TRBV24-1 to TRBJ1-2; no reliable D call. There are 14 residues in the CDR3. The germline V gene encodes CDR1 KGHDR and CDR2 SFDVKD. V was clipped by 2 bases and J by 2 bases, with 8 bases between them.

This clonotype was seen a handful of times. The rearrangement links TRBV11-2 to TRBJ2-7, with TRBD1 identical over 9 bases. Germline V gives CDR1 SGHAT, CDR2 FQNNGV. This CDR3 is built from 14 residues. V shed 4 bases and J 4 bases; nucleotides not matched to a gene: 5. The CDR3 DNA reads TGTGCCAGCAGCTACCGGGACAGGGAATACGAGCAGTACTTC. It encodes CASSYRDREYEQYF.

This clonotype came up a few times. The chain is built from TRBV9 and TRBJ1-3, with D possibly matching TRBD1 (5 bases). Trimming took 0 bases from V and 0 from J, leaving 13 bases between them. The CDR3 sequence is 17 residues long. Germline V gives CDR1 SGDLS, CDR2 YYNGEE. DNA for the CDR3: TGTGCCAGCAGCGTAGGCCCTCAGGGAAACTCTGGAAACACCATATATTTT. Translating gives CASSVGPQGNSGNTIYF. Looking up the rest from reference TRBV9 and TRBJ1-3 gives the full variable domain: DSGVTQTPKHLITATGQRVTLRCSPRSGDLSVYWYQQSLDQGLQFLIQYYNGEERAKGNILERFSAQQFPDLHSELNLSSLELGDSALYFCASSVGPQGNSGNTIYFGEGSWLTVV.

Here the CDR3 DNA reads TGTGCCAGCAGCCCTCTTAAGGAGGGTCGGCACGAGCAGTACTTC. As protein: CASSPLKEGRHEQYF. This chain joins TRBV7-7 and TRBJ2-7; maybe TRBD2 (6 bases). Per the germline V gene, CDR1 is SSHAT and CDR2 is FNYEAQ (reference sequence). V lost 5 bases and J 5 bases, leaving 19 bases between the germline ends. The CDR3 sequence is 15 residues long. The whole variable domain, filled in from reference TRBV7-7 and TRBJ2-7, reads GAGVSQSPRYKVTKRGQDVTLRCDPISSHATLYWYQQALGQGPEFLTYFNYEAQPDKSGLPSDRFSAERPEGSISTLTIQRTEQRDSAMYRCASSPLKEGRHEQYFGPGTRLTVT.

The J gene is TRBJ1-1, the V gene TRBV20-1, with a tentative D call TRBD1 (5 bases). The germline V gene has CDR1 DFQATT and CDR2 SNEGSKA (reference sequence). The V gene lost 0 bases and the J gene lost 5 bases, with 16 bases spanning the gap. This CDR3 is 15 amino acids long. CDR3 sequence: CSARDIDLKGTEAFF. In nucleotides, the CDR3 is TGCAGTGCTAGAGATATAGACCTCAAGGGGACTGAAGCTTTCTTT.

This rearrangement joins TRBV7-9 to TRBJ1-1; D possibly corresponds to TRBD1 (5 bases). Germline V CDR1 and CDR2: SEHNR, FQNEAQ (reference sequence). The CDR3 contains 13 residues. V shed 6 bases and J shed 7 bases, with 15 bases lying between them. The CDR3 coding sequence is TGTGCCAGCAGGGTGGGGCAGAGCCATGAAGCTTTCTTT. Protein product: CASRVGQSHEAFF. Variable domain in full (rest from reference TRBV7-9 and TRBJ1-1): DTGVSQNPRHKITKRGQNVTFRCDPISEHNRLYWYRQTLGQGPEFLTYFQNEAQLEKSRLLSDRFSAERPKGSFSTLEIQRTEQGDSAMYLCASRVGQSHEAFFGQGTRLTVV.

J is TRBJ2-1 and V is TRBV20-1, with 8 positions matching TRBD2. The J segment lost 3 bases and the V segment lost 3 bases, leaving 7 bases of the junction unmatched. The germline CDR1 and CDR2 sequences are DFQATT and SNEGSKA (reference sequence). This CDR3 is 15 amino acids long. In nucleotides, the CDR3 is TGCAGTGCTAGGCTGCCGGGACTAGACTACAATGAGCAGTTCTTC. Its protein is CSARLPGLDYNEQFF.

This clonotype was counted only a few times. V usage is TRBV6-2 or TRBV6-3 and J usage is TRBJ2-2; TRBD2 is a possible D gene (6 bases). Per germline, CDR1 MNHEY and CDR2 SVGEGT. The CDR3 contains 14 residues. V lost 5 bases and J lost 0, with 7 bases in between. CDR3 coding DNA: TGTGCCAGCAGTCCTAGCGCGAACACCGGGGAGCTGTTTTTT. Protein product: CASSPSANTGELFF.

The genes are TRBV12-3 or TRBV12-4 and TRBJ2-2; either TRBD1 or TRBD2 may fit D (5 bases each). With 2 bases removed from V and 3 bases from J, the gap between germline ends came to 13 bases. CDR3 length: 16 residues. CDR3 residues: CASSLPRGDYTGELFF. CDR3 DNA sequence: TGTGCCAGCAGTTTACCTCGAGGGGATTACACCGGGGAGCTGTTTTTT.

This clonotype was detected only a few times. The chain links TRBV6-5 to TRBJ2-7, with D possibly matching TRBD1 (5 bases). The CDR3 extends over 15 amino acids. V shed 3 bases and J shed 5 bases, with 17 bases lying between them. Germline V CDR1 and CDR2: MNHEY, SVGAGI. CDR3 region: CASSYRRQGTNEQYF. In DNA, the CDR3 is TGTGCCAGCAGTTATCGTCGGCAGGGTACCAACGAGCAGTACTTC.

This clonotype was seen repeatedly, ten times or more. The CDR3 here is CASSLSIGKLFF. The DNA for the CDR3 is TGTGCCAGCAGTTTATCAATCGGAAAACTGTTTTTT. The rearrangement links TRBV12-3 or TRBV12-4 to TRBJ1-4, with D unclear. This CDR3 has 12 amino acids. V dropped 2 bases and J dropped 10 bases, with 8 bases sitting between them.

This chain joins TRBV13 and TRBJ2-1; the D is unclear. Germline loops: CDR1 PRHDT, CDR2 FYEKMQ (reference sequence). The CDR3 is made up of 13 amino acids. Trimming took 1 base from V and 8 from J, leaving 9 bases between them. CDR3 coding DNA: TGTGCCAGCAGCTTAGCTGGCCTGGATGAGCAGTTCTTC. Translating gives CASSLAGLDEQFF. Looking up the rest from reference TRBV13 and TRBJ2-1 gives the full variable domain: AAGVIQSPRHLIKEKRETATLKCYPIPRHDTVYWYQQGPGQDPQFLISFYEKMQSDKGSIPDRFSAQQFSDYHSELNMSSLELGDSALYFCASSLAGLDEQFFGPGTRLTVL.

V is TRBV12-3 or TRBV12-4 and J is TRBJ1-6; D gene uncertain. Trimming cost V 2 bases and J 4 bases, with 9 bases left between them. The CDR3 runs to 15 residues. The CDR3 sequence is CASSLNAGYNSPLHF. CDR3 in DNA: TGTGCCAGCAGTTTAAACGCGGGGTATAATTCACCCCTCCACTTT.

This clonotype appeared a few times. The chain has TRBV12-3 or TRBV12-4 and TRBJ2-2, with D unclear. V lost 4 bases, J lost 2 bases, and 11 bases lay in between. The CDR3 sequence is 15 residues long. The CDR3 sequence is CASSSWLENTGELFF. The CDR3 DNA reads as TGTGCCAGCAGTTCTTGGTTGGAAAACACCGGGGAGCTGTTTTTT.